Listed below are T cell receptor beta chains from one sample, sequenced in a study of T cell responses to AZD1222 COVID-19 vaccine. Some clones are missing from TCRdb's copy, which holds only in-frame ones; the method was immunoSEQ multiplex PCR. This sample yields roughly 99,000 clones, of which about 90% are seen a single time; roughly a fifth belongs to the top ten. The specimen comprised peripheral blood, sampled on day 0 of AZD1222 vaccination. Receptors originate from an adult in good health. Each CDR3 is given without its conserved first and last residue. Fields, in order: V gene, D gene, CDR3 protein. A D gene is named only where the DNA matches it firmly.

V gene: TRBV6-5; D gene: TRBD1; CDR3 protein: ASRTGRPQH
V gene: TRBV6-2/TRBV6-3; D gene: NA; CDR3 protein: ASSYWTSRGQPQH
V gene: TRBV5-1; D gene: TRBD2; CDR3 protein: ASSLGFGGTGEQY
V gene: TRBV27; D gene: NA; CDR3 protein: ASSPYPQRGGGYT
V gene: TRBV5-6; D gene: NA; CDR3 protein: ASSLGDDYGYT
V gene: TRBV5-4; D gene: NA; CDR3 protein: ASSRNSNTEAF
V gene: TRBV12-3/TRBV12-4; D gene: NA; CDR3 protein: ASSWGTEAF
V gene: TRBV18; D gene: TRBD1; CDR3 protein: ASSIRQGEAF
V gene: TRBV18; D gene: NA; CDR3 protein: ASSPLEGSPTEAF
V gene: TRBV20-1; D gene: NA; CDR3 protein: SALRVNEQF
V gene: TRBV2; D gene: TRBD1; CDR3 protein: ASSGGDRDGYT
V gene: TRBV10-3; D gene: TRBD1; CDR3 protein: AISGGQFTDTQY
V gene: TRBV11-2; D gene: NA; CDR3 protein: ASSPRGSSGNTIY
V gene: TRBV7-9; D gene: NA; CDR3 protein: ASSTAVTGNGYT
V gene: TRBV23-1; D gene: NA; CDR3 protein: ASSPGMGVPSYEQY
V gene: TRBV29-1; D gene: NA; CDR3 protein: SVAKATLTYNEQF
V gene: TRBV19; D gene: NA; CDR3 protein: ASSNRDANEKLF
V gene: TRBV14; D gene: TRBD1; CDR3 protein: ASSQTGLPYEQY
V gene: TRBV7-8; D gene: TRBD2; CDR3 protein: ASSFGSGGADTGELF
V gene: TRBV7-3; D gene: NA; CDR3 protein: ASSDSGNTIY
V gene: TRBV3-1/TRBV3-2; D gene: NA; CDR3 protein: ASSQHNRVTEYEQY
V gene: TRBV7-8; D gene: TRBD1; CDR3 protein: ASSLSSGGYTEAF
V gene: TRBV19; D gene: TRBD1; CDR3 protein: ASSIQGALGQPQH
V gene: TRBV5-4; D gene: NA; CDR3 protein: ASSALQGPGANVLT
V gene: TRBV19; D gene: NA; CDR3 protein: ASSRGDSDNEQF
V gene: TRBV7-8; D gene: NA; CDR3 protein: ASSPAVNYGYT
V gene: TRBV9; D gene: NA; CDR3 protein: ASSVGATGNEQF
V gene: TRBV20-1; D gene: NA; CDR3 protein: SASSLGIRGNTEAF
V gene: TRBV5-8; D gene: TRBD1; CDR3 protein: ASSFGTGVLRGYT
V gene: TRBV7-9; D gene: NA; CDR3 protein: ASSLGGAGGYT
V gene: TRBV29-1; D gene: NA; CDR3 protein: SVKKNSYEAF
V gene: TRBV5-1; D gene: TRBD2; CDR3 protein: ASSLIQGLAETGELF
V gene: TRBV2; D gene: NA; CDR3 protein: ASSEPLNGRYEQY
V gene: TRBV21-1; D gene: NA; CDR3 protein: ATYPEQDLSSSGNTIY
V gene: TRBV7-9; D gene: NA; CDR3 protein: ASSLQQGNEAF
V gene: TRBV5-6; D gene: TRBD2; CDR3 protein: ASSRGLQAPYEQY
V gene: TRBV7-2; D gene: NA; CDR3 protein: ASSLDGGSYNSPLH
V gene: TRBV29-1; D gene: NA; CDR3 protein: SVEARRSTEAF
V gene: TRBV13; D gene: TRBD1; CDR3 protein: ASSGQGTHEQF
V gene: TRBV24-1; D gene: NA; CDR3 protein: ATSDLGGRPSGNTIY
V gene: TRBV28; D gene: TRBD2; CDR3 protein: ASTRGGRNEQF
V gene: TRBV6-5; D gene: TRBD1; CDR3 protein: ASSYSAGQNNYGYT
V gene: TRBV3-1/TRBV3-2; D gene: NA; CDR3 protein: ASSAGWEQF
V gene: TRBV7-9; D gene: TRBD1; CDR3 protein: ASSLPPGTASYEQY
V gene: TRBV19; D gene: TRBD1; CDR3 protein: ASSGQGRTNGNQPQH
V gene: TRBV6-5; D gene: TRBD2; CDR3 protein: ASSLTSGGAGNEQY